The clone carrying this T cell receptor beta chain was detected once. The record originates from a study of shared clonotypes between healthy human individuals. Repertoires were generated with immunoSEQ multiplex PCR, while TCRdb's copy carries only in-frame clones and drops some. The sample includes around 2.1 million clones, 90% to 97% of them seen just once. The CDR3 runs to 16 residues. The V gene's germline CDR1 is MNHEY and CDR2 SVGAGI. V shed 2 bases, J shed 6 bases, and the junction held 6 bases outside the gene matches. Input material: naive CD4+ T cells sorted from blood. Subset specified: CD45RA+ positively selected. The TCR sequence derives from a man aged 18-30 years in good health. The chain has TRBV6-5 and TRBJ2-2; the match to TRBD2 covers 10 bases. CDR3 nucleotides: TGTGCCAGCAGTTACGAAGCGGGGGGGCGACCCGGGGAGCTGTTTTTT. This encodes CASSYEAGGRPGELFF.